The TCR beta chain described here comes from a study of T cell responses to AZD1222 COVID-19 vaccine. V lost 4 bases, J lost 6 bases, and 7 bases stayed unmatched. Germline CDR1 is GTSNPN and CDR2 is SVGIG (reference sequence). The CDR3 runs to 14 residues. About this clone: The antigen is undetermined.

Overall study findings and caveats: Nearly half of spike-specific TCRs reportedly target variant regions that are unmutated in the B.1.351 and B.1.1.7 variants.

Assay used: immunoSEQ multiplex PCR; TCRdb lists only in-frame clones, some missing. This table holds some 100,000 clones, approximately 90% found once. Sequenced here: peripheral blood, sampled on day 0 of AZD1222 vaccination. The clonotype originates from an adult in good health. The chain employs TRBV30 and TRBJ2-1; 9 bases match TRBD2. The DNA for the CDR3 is TGTGCCTGGACCCAGGGACTAGCAGTCAATGAGCAGTTCTTC. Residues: CAWTQGLAVNEQFF.